These 30 T cell receptor beta chains share one sample of origin, sequenced in a study of T cell clonality in common variable immunodeficiency. Sequencing used immunoSEQ multiplex PCR; TCRdb keeps in-frame clones, though not all of them. Listed for the sample are tens of thousands of clones, none seen a single time. Sequencing was done on a sample of peripheral blood mononuclear cells. These TCRs come from a person aged 18 to 75 in good health.

This clone has ten or more counts. The read ends 3 residues before the CDR3 terminus; that terminus is restored from the germline J gene. The chain has TRBV20-1 and TRBJ2-3; 11 bases agree with TRBD2. Germline V gene sequence: CDR1 DFQATT, CDR2 SNEGSKA (reference sequence). The junction had 5 bases not matched to a gene; V was cut back by 3 bases and J by 0 bases. The length of the CDR3 is 16 residues. CDR3 amino acids: CSASLTSGASTDTQYF. Partial CDR3 DNA: TGCAGTGCTAGCTTGACTAGCGGGGCTAGCACAGATACG.

This clone has a count of ten or more. The CDR3 spells CASSLVASTEAFF. Partial CDR3 DNA: TGCGCCAGCAGCTTGGTAGCCAGCACTGAA. The chain uses TRBV5-1 and TRBJ1-1; unclear D gene. From the germline J gene comes the end of the CDR3, since the read stops 3 residues before it. Trimming left V 0 bases short and J 4 bases short, with 7 bases between. This CDR3 is built from 13 residues. Germline CDR1 is SGHRS and CDR2 is YFSETQ.

This clone was seen repeatedly, ten times or more. The read ends 3 residues early relative to the CDR3; the germline J gene fills the gap. The rearrangement links TRBV20-1 to TRBJ1-4; 7 bases agree with TRBD1. The CDR3 is made up of 16 amino acids. Trimming removed 3 bases from V and 4 bases from J; junction bases left unmatched: 11. CDR1 DFQATT and CDR2 SNEGSKA come from the germline V gene (reference sequence). This chain's CDR3 is CSARGIARGINEKLFF. The CDR3 bases that were read are TGCAGTGCTAGGGGGATAGCCAGGGGGATTAATGAAAAA.

This clone came up many times. The CDR3 end falls 3 residues outside the read, so it is completed with the germline J gene. The rearrangement links TRBV18 to TRBJ1-1; 7 bases are shared with TRBD1. CDR1 KGHSH and CDR2 LQKENI come from the germline V gene. V trimming: 2 bases; J trimming: 7 bases; junction bases outside the gene matches: 1. The length of the CDR3 is 12 residues. The CDR3 loop is CASSPGTVEAFF. CDR3 DNA, as far as it was read: TGTGCCAGCTCACCAGGGACAGTTGAA.

This clone occurred many times. The part of the CDR3 DNA that was read is TGTGCCAGTGGTTTGGGCAGGGGCACTGAA. This sequence encodes CASGLGRGTE. The full CDR3 protein reads CASGLGRGTEAFF. This rearrangement joins TRBV6-2 or TRBV6-3 to TRBJ1-1; a weak D match, TRBD1 (6 bases). With the read ending 3 residues before the CDR3 end, the germline J gene is used to fill in that end. This CDR3 spans 13 amino acids. Germline lookup yields CDR1 MNHEY and CDR2 SVGEGT. V was clipped by 9 bases and J by 4 bases, with 15 bases between them.

In this sample, this clone turned up many times. Read coverage stops 3 residues before the CDR3 terminus; the germline J gene supplies the remainder. The rearrangement uses TRBV7-9 and TRBJ1-2; 7 nucleotides match TRBD1. This CDR3 has 15 amino acids. CDR1 and CDR2 from the germline V gene are SEHNR and FQNEAQ (reference sequence). Trimming at V came to 6 bases and at J to 4 bases, leaving 11 bases not matched to a gene. The CDR3 bases that were read are TGTGCCAGCAGACTAACCGGGACAGAGGCCTATGGC. Translating gives CASRLTGTEAYG. The whole CDR3 is CASRLTGTEAYGYTF.

The table lists this clone with many counts. The read gets to within 3 residues of the CDR3 end, and the germline J gene fills in the rest. This chain joins TRBV6-2 or TRBV6-3 and TRBJ2-1; 12 bases fit TRBD2. CDR3 length equals 16 residues. Germline CDR1 and CDR2: MNHEY and SVGEGT. Germline trimming cut 2 bases from V and 8 bases from J; bases unmatched to any gene: 7. CDR3 bases read: TGTGCCAGCAGTTACGTGCTAGCGGGAGGGCCCGATGAG. This sequence encodes CASSYVLAGGPDE. The entire CDR3 is CASSYVLAGGPDEQFF.

The table lists this clone with many counts. The sequence runs out 3 residues before the end of the CDR3; the remainder is reconstructed from the germline J gene. The V and J genes are TRBV7-2 and TRBJ2-1; no reliable D call. The CDR3 has 13 residues. V was pared by 1 base and J by 6 bases, with 7 bases between. Germline CDR1 is SGHTA and CDR2 is FQGNSA. CDR3 amino acids: CASSLDTGNEQFF. The covered CDR3 bases are TGTGCCAGCAGCTTAGATACCGGCAATGAG.

This clone was counted ten times or more. The read comes to an end 3 residues before the CDR3 does, leaving the germline J gene to fill in the end. The rearrangement uses TRBV4-1 and TRBJ1-2; TRBD1 matches 7 bases. This CDR3 spans 15 amino acids. Germline V gives CDR1 MGHRA, CDR2 YSYEKL. The CDR3 bases that were read are TGCGCCAGCAGCCAGATAGGACAGGCCCCCCACCGC. Its translation: CASSQIGQAPHR. The complete CDR3 protein is CASSQIGQAPHRYTF.

Many counts were recorded for this clone. The read ends 3 residues before the CDR3 terminus; that terminus is restored from the germline J gene. This chain links TRBV7-3 with TRBJ2-1; 7 bases agree with TRBD1. This CDR3 has 12 residues. V was clipped by 1 base and J by 9 bases; unmatched bases: 0. The germline V gene encodes CDR1 SGHTA and CDR2 FQGTGA. The chain's CDR3 is CASSLNRGEQFF. The sequenced CDR3 bases are TGTGCCAGCAGCTTAAACAGGGGTGAG.

This clone was seen many times. The read ends 3 residues shy of where the CDR3 ends; the end is completed using the germline J gene. The gene calls are TRBV20-1 and TRBJ2-3, with D unclear. Germline V gene data show CDR1 as DFQATT and CDR2 as SNEGSKA (reference sequence). The CDR3 is 11 amino acids. Trimming removed 4 bases at V and 2 bases at J, with 4 bases between. The CDR3 here is CSAKYTDTQYF. The CDR3 bases that were read are TGCAGTGCTAAATACACAGATACG.

The table lists this clone with many counts. From the germline J gene comes the end of the CDR3, since the read stops 3 residues before it. This chain joins TRBV18 and TRBJ2-1, with a possible D match to TRBD1 (5 bases). The CDR3 totals 12 residues. The V and J ends lost 5 bases and 9 bases respectively, with 11 bases between them. Germline assignment: CDR1 KGHSH and CDR2 LQKENI. The covered CDR3 bases are TGTGCCAGCTCAGCTGACAGTTTTGAG. Protein: CASSADSFE. The CDR3 reads in full as CASSADSFEQFF.

This clone showed up many times. The missing CDR3 end, 3 residues past where the read stops, is filled in from the germline J gene. The rearrangement uses TRBV7-9 and TRBJ2-5; TRBD1 aligns across 7 bases. The CDR3 contains 13 residues. Per the germline V gene, CDR1 is SEHNR and CDR2 is FQNEAQ (reference sequence). The ends lost 6 bases at V and 0 bases at J; junction bases unmatched: 1. The CDR3 spells CASRQGDQETQYF. The covered CDR3 bases are TGTGCCAGCAGGCAGGGGGACCAAGAGACC.

In its sample, this clone was seen many times. The observed sequence ends 3 residues before the CDR3 terminus, with the missing tail filled in from the germline J gene. V usage is TRBV10-3 and J usage is TRBJ2-6, with TRBD2 identical over 7 bases. CDR1 is ENHRY, CDR2 SYGVKD, per germline. V lost 5 bases to trimming and J lost 2 bases; unmatched junction nucleotides: 3. The CDR3 is 15 amino acids. The chain's CDR3 is CAISQRDAGANVLTF. CDR3 DNA (partial): TGTGCCATCAGTCAGCGGGATGCTGGGGCCAACGTC.

With respect to this clone: A far larger clone is a single base away, which makes a read error likely. The CDR3 end lies 3 residues beyond the end of the read and is filled in from the germline J gene. V gene TRBV11-3 combines with J gene TRBJ2-7, with D possibly matching TRBD1 (5 bases). Germline values: CDR1 SGHNT, CDR2 YENEEA. CDR3 length equals 14 residues. The ends were cut back, 4 bases at V and 3 bases at J, with 13 bases in the middle. Here the CDR3 reads CASSSWVRGYEQYF. Incomplete CDR3 DNA: TGTGCCAGCAGCTCCTGGGTAAGGGGCTACGAG. Full variable domain (remainder filled in from reference TRBV11-3 and TRBJ2-7): EAGVVQSPRYKIIEKKQPVAFWCNPISGHNTLYWYLQNLGQGPELLIRYENEEAVDDSQLPKDRFSAERLKGVDSTLKIQPAELGDSAVYLCASSSWVRGYEQYFGPGTRLTVT.

This clone was found many times. The read halts 3 residues ahead of the CDR3 end, with the missing end drawn from the germline J gene. This chain links TRBV30 with TRBJ2-5; D is unresolved. CDR1 GTSNPN and CDR2 SVGIG come from the germline V gene (reference sequence). CDR3 length: 14 residues. Trimming took 1 base from V and 1 from J, leaving 10 bases between them. The sequenced CDR3 bases are TGTGCCTGGAGTGCCAGTGTGGTCCAAGAGACC. It yields the protein CAWSASVVQET. The whole CDR3 protein is CAWSASVVQETQYF. The full variable domain, completed using reference TRBV30 and TRBJ2-5, is SQTIHQWPATLVQPVGSPLSLECTVEGTSNPNLYWYRQAAGRGLQLLFYSVGIGQISSEVPQNLSASRPQDRQFILSSKKLLLSDSGFYLCAWSASVVQETQYFGPGTRLLVL.

In its sample, this clone was seen many times. The read ends 3 residues before the CDR3 terminus; that terminus is restored from the germline J gene. This chain links TRBV7-3 with TRBJ1-2; TRBD1 matches at 9 bases. The CDR3 runs to 13 residues. With 2 bases clipped from V and 5 bases from J, the junction kept 0 bases outside the gene matches. CDR1 and CDR2 (germline): SGHTA, FQGTGA. CDR3 DNA (partial): TGTGCCAGCAGCTTAGGACAGGGGTATGGC. Protein sequence: CASSLGQGYG. The CDR3 in full is CASSLGQGYGYTF.

This clone has at least ten counts. The CDR3 DNA, read in part, is TGCAGTGCTAGAGATCGGGGGGAATACTATGGC. It yields the protein CSARDRGEYYG. The whole CDR3 protein reads CSARDRGEYYGYTF. V and J are TRBV20-1 and TRBJ1-2, with D possibly TRBD1 on 5 matching bases. The CDR3 end lies 3 residues beyond the end of the read and is filled in from the germline J gene. The CDR3 has 14 amino acids. Trimming removed 0 bases from V and 3 bases from J, with 11 bases in between. The germline gives CDR1 DFQATT, CDR2 SNEGSKA (reference sequence).

Ten or more counts support this clone. The read terminates 3 residues before the CDR3 end, so the remaining end is supplied by the germline J gene. The genes are TRBV5-1 and TRBJ2-7; 8 positions match TRBD2. The CDR3 is 16 residues long. J lost 1 base, V lost 4 bases, and 10 bases had no gene match. Germline V lookup: CDR1 SGHRS, CDR2 YFSETQ. The CDR3 loop reads CASSGSSLAGSYEQYF. Incomplete CDR3 DNA: TGCGCCAGCAGCGGGTCCTCGCTAGCGGGTTCCTACGAG. Drawing the rest from reference TRBV5-1 and TRBJ2-7, the complete variable domain is KAGVTQTPRYLIKTRGQQVTLSCSPISGHRSVSWYQQTPGQGLQFLFEYFSETQRNKGNFPGRFSGRQFSNSRSEMNVSTLELGDSALYLCASSGSSLAGSYEQYFGPGTRLTVT.

The table lists this clone with many counts. The read halts 3 residues ahead of the CDR3 end, with the missing end drawn from the germline J gene. The rearrangement links TRBV11-2 to TRBJ2-1; TRBD1 matches at 8 bases. The V segment lost 5 bases and the J segment 4 bases; nucleotides outside the gene matches: 7. The germline V gene encodes CDR1 SGHAT and CDR2 FQNNGV. The CDR3 loop spans 15 amino acids. The CDR3 region is CASSRQGMFYNEQFF. CDR3 bases read: TGTGCCAGCAGCCGACAGGGGATGTTTTACAATGAG.

This clone was counted at least ten times. The read gets to within 3 residues of the CDR3 end, and the germline J gene fills in the rest. The V gene is TRBV5-5, the J gene TRBJ2-1; 9 bases are a match to TRBD1. This CDR3 contains 15 residues. V lost 0 bases, J lost 2 bases, and 0 bases stayed unmatched. Germline CDR1 is SGHKS and CDR2 is YYEKEE (reference sequence). Incomplete CDR3 DNA: TGTGCCAGCAGCTTGGGGACAGGGGCCTACAATGAG. Protein: CASSLGTGAYNE. The full CDR3 sequence reads CASSLGTGAYNEQFF.

In this sample, this clone turned up many times. The CDR3 end lies 3 residues beyond the end of the read and is filled in from the germline J gene. The J gene is TRBJ2-3, the V gene TRBV10-1; 8 positions agree with TRBD1. CDR1 and CDR2 (germline): WNHNN, SYGVQD (reference sequence). This CDR3 is 16 amino acids long. With V trimmed by 5 bases and J by 3 bases, 10 bases remained unmatched. The CDR3 DNA, read in part, is TGCGCCAGCAGTAAACCCGGGACAGGATTTACAGATACG. It encodes CASSKPGTGFTDT. The full-length CDR3 reads as CASSKPGTGFTDTQYF.

On this clone: The missing CDR3 end, 3 residues past where the read stops, is filled in from the germline J gene. The rearrangement links TRBV11-3 to TRBJ2-1, with 12 bases matching TRBD1. Germline assignment: CDR1 SGHNT and CDR2 YENEEA. The CDR3 is 15 residues long. The V and J ends lost 5 bases and 8 bases, in that order; junction bases with no gene match: 7. The CDR3 region is CASSPGTGGHDEQFF. CDR3 bases read: TGTGCCAGCAGCCCCGGGACAGGGGGCCATGATGAG.

By its share, this clone is medium-sized. The read terminates 3 residues ahead of where the CDR3 ends, so the germline J gene completes it. The V call is TRBV20-1, the J call TRBJ2-3; D might be TRBD2 (6 bases). Germline loops: CDR1 DFQATT, CDR2 SNEGSKA (reference sequence). The V end lost 0 bases, the J end lost 6 bases, and 13 bases lay between the germline ends. CDR3 length: 14 amino acids. The CDR3 sequence is CSARDQGSGDTQYF. The sequenced part of the CDR3 DNA is TGCAGTGCTAGAGATCAAGGTAGCGGTGATACG.

This clone was picked up many times. With the read ending 3 residues before the CDR3 end, the germline J gene is used to fill in that end. The V gene is TRBV5-1, the J gene TRBJ1-4; 10 bases line up with TRBD1. V shed 3 bases and J 8 bases; nucleotides not matched to a gene: 4. From germline, CDR1 is SGHRS and CDR2 YFSETQ. This CDR3 is built from 14 residues. The chain's CDR3 is CASSSGTGDEKLFF. Partial CDR3 DNA: TGCGCCAGCAGCTCCGGGACAGGGGACGAAAAA.

This clone has at least ten counts. The germline gene is not matched at one end of the junction; a read error may be the cause. Read coverage stops 3 residues before the CDR3 terminus; the germline J gene supplies the remainder. The rearrangement joins TRBV12-3 or TRBV12-4 to TRBJ2-3; 11 bases are a match to TRBD2. The CDR3 extends over 15 amino acids. The part of the CDR3 DNA that was read is TGTGCCAGCAGTCTAGCGGGGGGAAACACAGATACG. Amino acid sequence: CASSLAGGNTDT. The whole CDR3 sequence reads CASSLAGGNTDTQYF.

Details on this clone: The read ends 3 residues before the CDR3 terminus; that terminus is restored from the germline J gene. The V call is TRBV11-2, the J call TRBJ2-7; D may be TRBD2 (6 bases). Germline loops: CDR1 SGHAT, CDR2 FQNNGV. The CDR3 runs 15 residues. V was shortened by 3 bases and J by 3 bases, with 15 bases between the two germline ends. The CDR3 bases that were read are TGTGCCAGCAGCTTGGGGGGAGGTCCGTACTACGAG. It yields the protein CASSLGGGPYYE. The entire CDR3 reads CASSLGGGPYYEQYF.

This clone was picked up many times. The sequenced fragment ends 3 residues before the CDR3 boundary, so the rest is inferred from the germline J gene. The chain carries TRBV7-2 and TRBJ2-7; 7 nucleotides match TRBD2. V was pared by 4 bases and J by 2 bases, with 2 bases of the junction left unmatched. CDR3 length equals 13 residues. Germline lookup yields CDR1 SGHTA and CDR2 FQGNSA. CDR3 DNA, as far as it was read: TGTGCCAGCAGCTGGGGACTAACCTACGAG. Translation: CASSWGLTYE. The complete CDR3 sequence is CASSWGLTYEQYF.

This clone was detected ten times or more. The observed sequence ends 3 residues before the CDR3 terminus, with the missing tail filled in from the germline J gene. The J gene is TRBJ2-1, the V gene TRBV6-2 or TRBV6-3; D is ambiguous. From germline, CDR1 is MNHEY and CDR2 SVGEGT. V was clipped by 4 bases and J by 6 bases, with 7 bases between them. The CDR3 consists of 12 residues. CDR3 sequence reads: CASSSLTNEQFF. The covered CDR3 bases are TGTGCCAGCAGTTCCCTAACCAATGAG.

This clone showed up many times. The read gets to within 3 residues of the CDR3 end, and the germline J gene fills in the rest. The chain joins TRBV7-9 to TRBJ2-7, with 8 bases fitting TRBD2. Trimming cost V 5 bases and J 5 bases; bases outside gene matches: 11. The CDR3 totals 15 residues. In germline, CDR1 is SEHNR, CDR2 FQNEAQ (reference sequence). The sequenced part of the CDR3 DNA is TGTGCCAGCAGCCCTAGCGGGTTTGGGCTTGACGAG. Its protein is CASSPSGFGLDE. The full CDR3 protein reads CASSPSGFGLDEQYF.